This TCR beta chain was recorded in a study of response to subunit inactivated influenza vaccine. This clonotype has only a few counts. Its antigen is unknown. Regarding the study as a whole: Authors suggested seasonal influenza vaccinations each recruit few new T cells.

TCRdb re-called the RT-PCR reads through MiXCR, storing one row per CDR3 protein. The sample consists of about 530,000 distinct CDR3 sequences, 13% of them appearing once. The CDR3 has 13 residues. V gave up 1 base and J gave up 8 bases, with 8 bases separating them. Germline CDR1 LGHDT, CDR2 YNNKEL (reference sequence). The input for sequencing was PBMCs from blood, taken around seven weeks after vaccination. V usage is TRBV3-1 and J usage is TRBJ2-2; D gene ambiguous. This receptor was taken from a man aged 45-65 years who received an inactivated influenza vaccine. CDR3: CASSQVGSGELFF. DNA for the CDR3: TGTGCCAGCAGCCAAGTTGGATCAGGGGAGCTGTTTTTT.